This T cell receptor (beta chain) was recovered during a study of blood T cell repertoires in COVID-19. Study-level information: Donors in the United States, Italy and Spain gave samples during acute or convalescent COVID-19.

In the study's own analysis: Amplifying reference gene primers gave estimates of nucleated cell counts. TCRdb's copy holds only in-frame clones and misses some; the assay was immunoSEQ multiplex PCR. V and J calls and clone size are those listed in that table; D and trimming were worked out from the DNA. The repertoire holds around 110,000 clones, with about 82% as singletons. The CDR3 loop spans 15 amino acids. The germline gives CDR1 LNHDA, CDR2 SQIVND (reference sequence). After removal of 10 bases from V and 5 bases from J, the junction contained 16 bases not matched to a gene. This chain connects TRBV19 to TRBJ2-7; 8 nucleotides match TRBD1. Source material: peripheral blood. This TCR came from a man aged 80 or over with COVID-19, enrolled during active disease. The CDR3 DNA reads as TGTGCCACCAAGTCCCTCGGACAGGGATGGAACGAGCAGTACTTC. The encoded protein is CATKSLGQGWNEQYF.